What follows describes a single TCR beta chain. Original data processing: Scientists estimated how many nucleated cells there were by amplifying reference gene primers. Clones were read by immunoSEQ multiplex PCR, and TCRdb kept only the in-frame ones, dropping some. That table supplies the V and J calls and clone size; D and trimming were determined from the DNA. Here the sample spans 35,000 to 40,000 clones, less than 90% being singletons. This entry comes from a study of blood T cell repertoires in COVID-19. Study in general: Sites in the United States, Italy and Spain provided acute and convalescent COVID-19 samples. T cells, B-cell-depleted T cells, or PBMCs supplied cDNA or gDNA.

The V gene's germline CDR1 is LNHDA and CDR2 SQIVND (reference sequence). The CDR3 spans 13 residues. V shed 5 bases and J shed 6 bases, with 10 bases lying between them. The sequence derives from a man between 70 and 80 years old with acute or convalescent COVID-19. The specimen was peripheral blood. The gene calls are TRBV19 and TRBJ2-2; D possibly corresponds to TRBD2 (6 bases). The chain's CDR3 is CASSVTSSGELFF. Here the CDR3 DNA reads TGTGCCAGTAGTGTCACTAGCTCCGGGGAGCTGTTTTTT.